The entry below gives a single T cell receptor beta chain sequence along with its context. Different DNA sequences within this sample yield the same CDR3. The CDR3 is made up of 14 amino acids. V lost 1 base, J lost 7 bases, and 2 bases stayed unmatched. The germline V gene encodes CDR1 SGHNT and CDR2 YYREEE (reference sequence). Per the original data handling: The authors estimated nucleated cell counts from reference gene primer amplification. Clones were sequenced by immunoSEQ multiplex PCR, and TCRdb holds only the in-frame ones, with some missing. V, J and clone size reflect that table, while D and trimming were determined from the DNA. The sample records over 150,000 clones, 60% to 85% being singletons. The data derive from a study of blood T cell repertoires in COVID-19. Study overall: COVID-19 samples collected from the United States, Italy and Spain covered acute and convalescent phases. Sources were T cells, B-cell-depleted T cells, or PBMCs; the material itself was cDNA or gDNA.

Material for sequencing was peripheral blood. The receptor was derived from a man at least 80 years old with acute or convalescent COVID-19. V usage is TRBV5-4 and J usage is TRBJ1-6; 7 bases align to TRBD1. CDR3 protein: CASSLRQGNSPLHF. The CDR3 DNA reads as TGTGCCAGCAGCTTGCGACAGGGCAATTCACCCCTCCACTTT.